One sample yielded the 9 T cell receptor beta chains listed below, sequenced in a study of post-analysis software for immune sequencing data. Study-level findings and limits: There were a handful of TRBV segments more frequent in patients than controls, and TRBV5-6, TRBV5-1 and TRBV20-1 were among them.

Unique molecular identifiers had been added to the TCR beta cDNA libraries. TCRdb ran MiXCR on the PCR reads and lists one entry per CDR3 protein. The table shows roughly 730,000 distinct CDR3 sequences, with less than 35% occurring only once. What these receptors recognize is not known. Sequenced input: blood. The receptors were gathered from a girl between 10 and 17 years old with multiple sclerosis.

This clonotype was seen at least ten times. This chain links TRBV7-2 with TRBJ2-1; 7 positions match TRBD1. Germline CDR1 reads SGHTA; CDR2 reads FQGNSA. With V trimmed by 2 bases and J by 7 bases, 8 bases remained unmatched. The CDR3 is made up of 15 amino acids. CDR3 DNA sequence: TGTGCCAGCAGCTTAAGTCAGGGGGTCTTGAATGAGCAGTTCTTC. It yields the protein CASSLSQGVLNEQFF.

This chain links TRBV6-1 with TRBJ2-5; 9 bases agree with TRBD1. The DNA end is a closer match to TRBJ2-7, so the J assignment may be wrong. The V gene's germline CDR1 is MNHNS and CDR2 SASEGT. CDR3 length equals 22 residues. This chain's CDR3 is CASSEAWDRVQIRRDQSYEQYV. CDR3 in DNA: TGTGCCAGCAGTGAAGCTTGGGACAGGGTTCAGATTAGGCGAGATCAATCCTACGAGCAGTACGTC.

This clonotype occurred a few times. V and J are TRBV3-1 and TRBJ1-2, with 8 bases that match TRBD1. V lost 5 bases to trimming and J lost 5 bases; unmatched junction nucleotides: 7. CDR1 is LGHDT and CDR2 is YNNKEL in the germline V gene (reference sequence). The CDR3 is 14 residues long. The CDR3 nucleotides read TGTGCCAGCAGCGGAGGGACAGGTTCTTATGGCTACACCTTC. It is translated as CASSGGTGSYGYTF. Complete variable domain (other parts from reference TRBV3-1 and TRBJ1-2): DTAVSQTPKYLVTQMGNDKSIKCEQNLGHDTMYWYKQDSKKFLKIMFSYNNKELIINETVPNRFSPKSPDKAHLNLHINSLELGDSAVYFCASSGGTGSYGYTFGSGTRLTVV.

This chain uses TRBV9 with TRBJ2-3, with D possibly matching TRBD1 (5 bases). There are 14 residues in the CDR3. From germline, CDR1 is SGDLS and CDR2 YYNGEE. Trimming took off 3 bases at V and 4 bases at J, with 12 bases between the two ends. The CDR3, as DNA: TGTGCCAGCAGCGCCCTAGGGGCCGCAGATACGCAGTATTTT. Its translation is CASSALGAADTQYF. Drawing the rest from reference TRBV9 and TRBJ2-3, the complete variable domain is DSGVTQTPKHLITATGQRVTLRCSPRSGDLSVYWYQQSLDQGLQFLIQYYNGEERAKGNILERFSAQQFPDLHSELNLSSLELGDSALYFCASSALGAADTQYFGPGTRLTVL.

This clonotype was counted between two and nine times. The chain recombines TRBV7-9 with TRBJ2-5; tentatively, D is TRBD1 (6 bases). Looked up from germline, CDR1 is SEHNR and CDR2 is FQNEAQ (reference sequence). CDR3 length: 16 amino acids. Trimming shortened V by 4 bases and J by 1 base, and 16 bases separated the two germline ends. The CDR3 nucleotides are TGTGCCAGCAGCTCTCGACAGGCAGTGATCCAAGAGACCCAGTACTTC. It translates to CASSSRQAVIQETQYF. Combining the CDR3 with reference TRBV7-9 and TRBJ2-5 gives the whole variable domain DTGVSQNPRHKITKRGQNVTFRCDPISEHNRLYWYRQTLGQGPEFLTYFQNEAQLEKSRLLSDRFSAERPKGSFSTLEIQRTEQGDSAMYLCASSSRQAVIQETQYFGPGTRLLVL.

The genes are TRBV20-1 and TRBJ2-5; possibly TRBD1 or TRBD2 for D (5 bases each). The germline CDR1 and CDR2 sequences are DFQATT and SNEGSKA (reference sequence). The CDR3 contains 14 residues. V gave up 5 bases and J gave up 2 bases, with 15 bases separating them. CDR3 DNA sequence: TGCAGTGCTCACCCCGGGACGTATCAAGAGACCCAGTACTTC. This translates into CSAHPGTYQETQYF.

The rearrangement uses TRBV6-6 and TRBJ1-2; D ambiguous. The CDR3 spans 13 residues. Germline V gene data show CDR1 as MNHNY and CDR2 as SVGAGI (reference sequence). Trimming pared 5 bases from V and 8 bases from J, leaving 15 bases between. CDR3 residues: CASSPEPSTGYTF. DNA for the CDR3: TGTGCCAGCAGTCCGGAACCCAGTACGGGCTACACCTTC.

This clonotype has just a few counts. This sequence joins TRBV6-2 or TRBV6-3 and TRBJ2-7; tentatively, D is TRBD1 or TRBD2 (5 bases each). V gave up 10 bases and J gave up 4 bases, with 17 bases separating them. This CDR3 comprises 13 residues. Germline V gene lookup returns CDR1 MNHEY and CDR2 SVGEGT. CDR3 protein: CAISGRGDYEQYF. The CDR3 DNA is TGTGCCATCTCGGGACGGGGAGATTACGAGCAGTACTTC.

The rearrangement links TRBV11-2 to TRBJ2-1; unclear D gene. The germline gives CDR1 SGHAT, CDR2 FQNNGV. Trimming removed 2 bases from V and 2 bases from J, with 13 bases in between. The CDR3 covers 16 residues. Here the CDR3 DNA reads TGTGCCAGCAGCTTAAATCTAGATAGGACCTACAATGAGCAGTTCTTC. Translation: CASSLNLDRTYNEQFF.